What follows describes a single TCR beta chain. These data originate in a study of cytomegalovirus exposure and HLA in healthy donors. Use of 60 Vbeta and 13 Jbeta primers characterized the PCR. Generated by immunoSEQ multiplex PCR, the TCRdb table keeps only in-frame clones and is missing some. In the table there are some 180,000 clones, 70% to 80% of which are singletons. The V gene's germline CDR1 is SGHTA and CDR2 FQGNSA. The CDR3 has 13 amino acids. The germline V and J ends were trimmed by 7 bases and 3 bases, with 11 bases remaining between them. The sample comprised PBMCs. The gene calls are TRBV7-2 and TRBJ2-3; D gene unclear. The receptor was derived from a woman aged 25 to 39 in good health and CMV-seropositive. CDR3 DNA sequence: TGTGCCAGCACCAACCGTGAGACAGATACGCAGTATTTT. Translating gives CASTNRETDTQYF.